This T cell receptor beta chain was obtained from a study of siplizumab effects on memory and regulatory T cells. The CDR3 contains 16 residues. The V segment lost 3 bases and the J segment 2 bases; nucleotides outside the gene matches: 2. Germline loops: CDR1 LNHDA, CDR2 SQIVND (reference sequence). Concerning this clone: Its antigen remains unknown.

Around 9.1 x 10^4 TCR templates per sample were sequenced. Some clones are missing from TCRdb's copy, which holds only in-frame ones; the method was immunoSEQ multiplex PCR. The profile covers roughly 100,000 clones, with just over 90% appearing a single time and less than 0.35% taken by the ten largest. General observations from the study: Alloreactive sequences from unstimulated CD4+ memory cells fell significantly with siplizumab. Tregs proliferating in siplizumab cultures lacked confirmation of their suppressive function. The study found that mappable alloreactive CD4+ clones averaged about 70% Treg-derived with siplizumab and roughly 27% in controls.

The chain links TRBV19 to TRBJ2-3; 13 positions match TRBD2. Material: CD4+ T cells sorted from blood. This clonotype was obtained from a human donor in good health. CDR3 sequence reads: CASSIGLAGDTDTQYF. Written as DNA, the CDR3 is TGTGCCAGTAGTATCGGACTAGCGGGAGACACAGATACGCAGTATTTT.